Shown below are 16 T cell receptor beta chains from a single sample sequenced in a study of blood T cell repertoires in COVID-19. Some clones are missing from TCRdb's copy, which holds only in-frame ones; the method was immunoSEQ multiplex PCR. The sample consists of around 250,000 clones, 82% of them appearing once. The sequencing input was peripheral blood. These receptors were collected from a woman aged 18-29 years with acute or convalescent COVID-19.

This clone was seen only once. The chain recombines TRBV30 with TRBJ1-5; D is unresolved. Trimming stripped 1 base from V and 5 bases from J, with 18 bases between. The CDR3 extends over 16 amino acids. Germline lookup yields CDR1 GTSNPN and CDR2 SVGIG (reference sequence). The chain's CDR3 is CAWSAKGGSFDQPQHF. The DNA of the CDR3 is TGTGCCTGGAGTGCGAAGGGAGGGTCGTTCGATCAGCCCCAGCATTTT.

A word on this clone: A read error may account for a junction end that differs from germline. The genes are TRBV7-2 and TRBJ2-7, with TRBD2 as a possible D gene (5 bases). Germline loops: CDR1 SGHTA, CDR2 FQGNSA. This CDR3 is built from 15 residues. The CDR3 coding sequence is TGTGCCAGCAGCTTTATGTCGATTCGGAGGTACGGGCAGTACTTC. Its translation is CASSFMSIRRYGQYF.

The chain is built from TRBV6-5 and TRBJ2-7, with TRBD2 as a possible D gene (6 bases). With 6 bases removed from V and 5 bases from J, the gap between germline ends came to 17 bases. Germline V gives CDR1 MNHEY, CDR2 SVGAGI. There are 14 residues in the CDR3. The CDR3 sequence: CASSTPQLAHEQYF. Written as DNA, the CDR3 is TGTGCCAGCAGCACACCACAACTAGCCCACGAGCAGTACTTC.

The chain is built from TRBV9 and TRBJ2-1; 7 bases agree with TRBD1. Trimming cost V 3 bases and J 9 bases; bases outside gene matches: 6. This CDR3 comprises 13 residues. CDR1 is SGDLS and CDR2 is YYNGEE in the germline V gene. The CDR3 nucleotides read TGTGCCAGCAGCGGAAACCCAGGGGGTGAGCAGTTCTTC. Protein sequence: CASSGNPGGEQFF.

This chain uses TRBV18 with TRBJ1-4; D is unresolved. Germline V gives CDR1 KGHSH, CDR2 LQKENI. The CDR3 runs to 15 residues. V was pared by 3 bases and J by 4 bases, with 12 bases between. CDR3 bases: TGTGCCAGCTCACCCTCAGACTGGCGTAATGAAAAACTGTTTTTT. It specifies CASSPSDWRNEKLFF.

This clone was recorded once. This chain joins TRBV15 and TRBJ2-3; the match to TRBD1 covers 9 bases. The CDR3 totals 17 residues. The trim removed 1 base at V and 0 bases at J, leaving 5 bases unmatched. Germline CDR1 reads LNHNV; CDR2 reads YYDKDF (reference sequence). This CDR3 is CATSRGGTGSSTDTQYF. DNA for the CDR3: TGTGCCACCAGCAGAGGAGGGACAGGGTCTAGCACAGATACGCAGTATTTT.

The chain employs TRBV19 and TRBJ2-7; 9 positions agree with TRBD2. This CDR3 has 15 amino acids. The germline V gene encodes CDR1 LNHDA and CDR2 SQIVND (reference sequence). V lost 3 bases and J lost 3; bases outside the gene matches: 6. CDR3 loop: CASSIGLAGHYEQYF. The DNA for the CDR3 is TGTGCCAGTAGTATCGGTCTAGCGGGACACTACGAGCAGTACTTC.

This chain joins TRBV7-2 and TRBJ2-7; D may be TRBD1 (7 bases). Germline CDR1 is SGHTA and CDR2 is FQGNSA. V gave up 2 bases and J gave up 2 bases, with 22 bases separating them. The length of the CDR3 is 18 residues. Here the CDR3 reads CASSLTPYPGDRAYEQYF. The DNA of the CDR3 is TGTGCCAGCAGCTTAACTCCCTATCCGGGAGACAGGGCCTACGAGCAGTACTTC.

The rearrangement joins TRBV6-5 to TRBJ1-1; TRBD1 agrees at 11 bases. The ends lost 6 bases at V and 0 bases at J; junction bases unmatched: 3. CDR3 length: 15 residues. Germline loops: CDR1 MNHEY, CDR2 SVGAGI. This CDR3 is CASRQDRGLNTEAFF. For the CDR3, the DNA is TGTGCCAGCAGGCAGGACAGGGGGCTGAACACTGAAGCTTTCTTT.

The sample holds one count of this clone. J is TRBJ1-1 and V is TRBV6-2 or TRBV6-3; weak D call: TRBD1 (5 bases). Trimming took off 0 bases at V and 0 bases at J, with 8 bases between the two ends. Germline V gene lookup returns CDR1 MNHEY and CDR2 SVGEGT. The CDR3 is 15 residues long. CDR3 DNA sequence: TGTGCCAGCAGTTACTCGGGACTAATGAACACTGAAGCTTTCTTT. It codes for CASSYSGLMNTEAFF.

This clone was seen a handful of times. This chain connects TRBV10-3 to TRBJ2-2; 7 bases align to TRBD2. The CDR3 sequence is 16 residues long. The germline gives CDR1 ENHRY, CDR2 SYGVKD. V lost 3 bases, J lost 1 base, and 5 bases stayed unmatched. CDR3: CAISELAQENTGELFF. CDR3 coding DNA: TGTGCCATCAGTGAACTAGCGCAGGAGAACACCGGGGAGCTGTTTTTT.

This chain joins TRBV6-5 and TRBJ2-7; 7 bases agree with TRBD2. Germline V gene data show CDR1 as MNHEY and CDR2 as SVGAGI. There are 14 residues in the CDR3. V was clipped by 5 bases and J by 6 bases; unmatched bases: 10. CDR3 nucleotide sequence: TGTGCCAGCAGTCGGAAGCGGGGCTCTTCCGAGCAGTACTTC. Encoded protein: CASSRKRGSSEQYF.

This clone was observed once. The chain uses TRBV18 and TRBJ1-1, with 7 positions matching TRBD1. V was pared by 5 bases and J by 1 base, with 1 base of the junction left unmatched. Germline CDR1 and CDR2: KGHSH and LQKENI. This CDR3 comprises 13 residues. The CDR3 coding sequence is TGTGCCAGCTCAAGGACAGGGAACACTGAAGCTTTCTTT. It translates to CASSRTGNTEAFF.

This chain connects TRBV7-9 to TRBJ2-5; 10 bases are shared with TRBD2. Germline-derived CDR1 and CDR2 are SEHNR and FQNEAQ (reference sequence). V shed 1 base, J shed 5 bases, and the junction held 4 bases outside the gene matches. The CDR3 covers 15 residues. As DNA, the CDR3 is TGTGCCAGCAGCTTAGTCTTAGCGGGGGGCGAGACCCAGTACTTC. Protein: CASSLVLAGGETQYF.

The chain combines TRBV7-2 with TRBJ2-5, with TRBD1 matching over 7 bases. Per germline, CDR1 SGHTA and CDR2 FQGNSA. The junction had 4 bases not matched to a gene; V was cut back by 1 base and J by 5 bases. The CDR3 length is 14 residues. CDR3 loop: CASSLEGGRETQYF. CDR3 DNA: TGTGCCAGCAGCTTAGAAGGGGGCAGGGAGACCCAGTACTTC.

The chain has TRBV7-9 and TRBJ2-7, with TRBD1 matching 8 bases. The CDR3 loop spans 15 amino acids. Germline-derived CDR1 and CDR2 are SEHNR and FQNEAQ (reference sequence). The junction had 7 bases not matched to a gene; V was cut back by 3 bases and J by 3 bases. The CDR3 is CASSFLAGGDYEQYF. For the CDR3, the DNA is TGTGCCAGCAGCTTTTTGGCAGGGGGCGACTACGAGCAGTACTTC.